These 17 T cell receptor beta chains were all obtained from the same sample, sequenced in a study of metastatic and nonmetastatic thyroid tumors. TCRdb redid the clone calls on the PCR reads using MiXCR. Of 13,000 or so clones listed, roughly a third were seen once; the top ten hold about 12%. Patients were all untreated before their thyroid surgery. Sequenced sample: tumor tissue. The receptor source for this set is a male donor with papillary thyroid cancer or a benign thyroid nodule (not recorded which). Some clones in this sample may be carry-over from other donors' samples.

The chain recombines TRBV6-1 with TRBJ2-1; D is unresolved. The germline CDR1 and CDR2 sequences are MNHNS and SASEGT. The ends were cut back, 5 bases at V and 6 bases at J, with 20 bases in the middle. The CDR3 is 16 residues long. The CDR3 DNA sequence: TGTGCCAGCAGTAGGGAAACGCGGTTGTTGAGCAATGAGCAGTTCTTC. Protein sequence: CASSRETRLLSNEQFF.

This clone has only a few counts. CDR3 sequence reads: CASSKGTDTQYF. The DNA of the CDR3 is TGTGCCAGCAGCAAAGGCACAGATACGCAGTATTTT. This sequence joins TRBV27 and TRBJ2-3; D is unclear. CDR3 length equals 12 residues. V dropped 6 bases and J dropped 1 base, with 5 bases sitting between them. CDR1 is MNHEY and CDR2 is SMNVEV in the germline V gene (reference sequence).

This clone qualifies as medium-sized (0.01 to 0.1%). The V and J genes are TRBV13 and TRBJ1-1, with 8 bases identical to TRBD1. The germline V gene has CDR1 PRHDT and CDR2 FYEKMQ (reference sequence). The V and J ends lost 6 bases and 0 bases, in that order; junction bases with no gene match: 9. This CDR3 region has 16 residues. The CDR3 is CASRMGQEWVNTEAFF. CDR3 bases: TGTGCCAGCAGGATGGGACAGGAATGGGTGAACACTGAAGCTTTCTTT.

This clone was seen a few times. The CDR3 is CASSLSAGGKGEQYF. The CDR3, as DNA: TGTGCCAGCAGCTTGTCAGCGGGTGGTAAAGGCGAGCAGTACTTC. This chain links TRBV5-6 with TRBJ2-7; perhaps TRBD2 as D (6 bases). The CDR3 loop spans 15 amino acids. V was pared by 1 base and J by 6 bases, with 17 bases between. CDR1 and CDR2 (germline): SGHDT, YYEEEE.

The chain couples TRBV6-2 or TRBV6-3 to TRBJ2-2; TRBD2 aligns across 7 bases. The CDR3 has 14 residues. In germline, CDR1 is MNHEY, CDR2 SVGEGT. The V gene end was trimmed by 7 bases and the J gene end by 1 base; junction bases not matched to a gene: 3. The CDR3 DNA is TGTGCCAGCAATGAGCGGGGGAACACCGGGGAGCTGTTTTTT. Translating gives CASNERGNTGELFF.

Within the sample, this clone is medium-sized (0.01 to 0.1%). The chain employs TRBV12-3 or TRBV12-4 and TRBJ2-2, with D perhaps matching TRBD1 (6 bases). Trimming took 6 bases from V and 7 from J, leaving 15 bases between them. The CDR3 totals 14 residues. The CDR3 spells CASRNRDWIGELFF. CDR3 bases: TGTGCCAGCAGGAACAGGGATTGGATCGGGGAGCTGTTTTTT.

This clone is medium-sized within its sample. The chain couples TRBV7-9 to TRBJ2-2; D might be TRBD1 or TRBD2, each matching 5 bases. The germline V gene has CDR1 SEHNR and CDR2 FQNEAQ (reference sequence). CDR3 length: 13 residues. Trimming removed 4 bases from V and 4 bases from J, with 7 bases in between. The CDR3 nucleotides read TGTGCCAGCAGCTGGGGGTCCACCGGGGAGCTGTTTTTT. The encoded protein is CASSWGSTGELFF.

This clone was counted between two and nine times. The genes are TRBV5-1 and TRBJ1-2; 10 nucleotides line up with TRBD1. CDR1 and CDR2 from the germline V gene are SGHRS and YFSETQ. The CDR3 contains 16 residues. Germline trimming cut 4 bases from V and 4 bases from J; bases unmatched to any gene: 10. CDR3 DNA: TGCGCCAGCAGCCCCCGACAGGGGGCTGTAGGCTATGGCTACACCTTC. It translates to CASSPRQGAVGYGYTF.

This clone has just a few counts. V and J are TRBV27 and TRBJ2-3; TRBD1 is a possible D gene (6 bases). The V and J ends lost 7 bases and 2 bases respectively, with 13 bases between them. The CDR3 sequence is 14 residues long. Germline V lookup: CDR1 MNHEY, CDR2 SMNVEV (reference sequence). The DNA for the CDR3 is TGTGCCAGCATCAAAACAGGGACCACAGATACGCAGTATTTT. Its protein is CASIKTGTTDTQYF.

This clone was seen more than once but under ten times. The rearrangement links TRBV19 to TRBJ2-7; no firm D call. Germline CDR1 LNHDA, CDR2 SQIVND (reference sequence). The V and J ends lost 4 bases and 2 bases respectively, with 9 bases between them. The length of the CDR3 is 13 residues. For the CDR3, the DNA is TGTGCCAGTAGTAAACGGACCGCCTACGAGCAGTACTTC. Translation: CASSKRTAYEQYF.

The DNA of the CDR3 is TGTGCCAGCAGCTTACGACTAGCGGGGTCCACAGATACGCAGTATTTT. Translated: CASSLRLAGSTDTQYF. The chain uses TRBV11-2 and TRBJ2-3; 11 bases are shared with TRBD2. CDR3 size: 16 residues. J lost 2 bases, V lost 2 bases, and 3 bases had no gene match. Germline-derived CDR1 and CDR2 are SGHAT and FQNNGV. Together with reference TRBV11-2 and TRBJ2-3, the CDR3 gives the full variable domain: EAGVAQSPRYKIIEKRQSVAFWCNPISGHATLYWYQQILGQGPKLLIQFQNNGVVDDSQLPKDRFSAERLKGVDSTLKIQPAKLEDSAVYLCASSLRLAGSTDTQYFGPGTRLTVL.

This clone was detected only a few times. The chain couples TRBV11-2 to TRBJ2-7, with D perhaps matching TRBD2 (5 bases). Germline V lookup: CDR1 SGHAT, CDR2 FQNNGV. This CDR3 region has 13 residues. The V end was cut by 3 bases, the J end by 2 bases, with 8 bases between. CDR3 protein: CASSLLGTYEQYF. Here the CDR3 DNA reads TGTGCCAGCAGCTTGCTCGGGACCTACGAGCAGTACTTC.

This clone has just a few counts. The chain recombines TRBV19 with TRBJ2-7; D gene ambiguous. This CDR3 has 14 amino acids. Deletions cut 1 base from V and 1 base from J, with 8 bases between. Looked up from germline, CDR1 is LNHDA and CDR2 is SQIVND (reference sequence). CDR3 sequence (DNA): TGTGCCAGTAGTATAGGCCCAACGTCCTACGAGCAGTACTTC. Translating gives CASSIGPTSYEQYF.

This clone is medium-sized in the sample. The genes are TRBV2 and TRBJ2-1; 12 bases fit TRBD2. The CDR3 has 15 amino acids. The germline CDR1 and CDR2 sequences are SNHLY and FYNNEI. Trimming removed 4 bases from V and 8 bases from J; junction bases left unmatched: 6. As DNA, the CDR3 is TGTGCCAGCAGTGCCTCTAGCGGGAGGGCCTATGAGCAGTTCTTC. Its translation: CASSASSGRAYEQFF.

By its share, this clone is medium-sized. Additional DNA sequences in this sample encode the identical CDR3. The gene calls are TRBV6-1 and TRBJ1-6; no clear D. There are 11 residues in the CDR3. Germline CDR1 MNHNS, CDR2 SASEGT. Trimming pared 6 bases from V and 7 bases from J, leaving 4 bases between. The CDR3 protein is CASRGNSPLHF. In DNA form, the CDR3 reads TGTGCCAGCAGGGGGAATTCACCCCTCCACTTT.

This clone is medium-sized (0.01 to 0.1%). The chain recombines TRBV4-1 with TRBJ2-2; 9 bases line up with TRBD1. CDR3 length: 15 residues. With V trimmed by 5 bases and J by 4 bases, 5 bases remained unmatched. Germline V gene lookup returns CDR1 MGHRA and CDR2 YSYEKL. The CDR3 DNA follows: TGCGCCAGCAGCAAACAGGGGGCCGGCACCGGGGAGCTGTTTTTT. Translation gives CASSKQGAGTGELFF.

The chain employs TRBV20-1 and TRBJ1-5; D remains unclear. This CDR3 comprises 14 residues. Germline V gene sequence: CDR1 DFQATT, CDR2 SNEGSKA (reference sequence). The germline V and J ends were trimmed by 0 bases and 0 bases, with 6 bases remaining between them. In DNA, the CDR3 is TGCAGTGCTAGAGATCACAATAGCAATCAGCCCCAGCATTTT. Its translation is CSARDHNSNQPQHF.